Below are 4 T cell receptor beta chains sequenced from a single sample in a study of pediatric ulcerative colitis. One to two pinch biopsies were taken from the rectum during colonoscopy. Sequencing used immunoSEQ multiplex PCR; TCRdb keeps in-frame clones, though not all of them. Here the sample spans tens of thousands of clones, 60% to 75% being singletons. The sequenced sample consisted of gut tissue. Source of these receptors: a boy aged 5-17 years with moderate ulcerative colitis.

The chain links TRBV10-2 to TRBJ2-7; D possibly corresponds to TRBD1 (5 bases). Germline V gene sequence: CDR1 WSHSY, CDR2 SAAADI. The CDR3 totals 13 residues. V dropped 5 bases and J dropped 4 bases, with 12 bases sitting between them. The CDR3 region is CASSKRGGYEQYF. The CDR3 nucleotides read TGCGCCAGCAGTAAAAGGGGCGGATACGAGCAGTACTTC.

The chain recombines TRBV6-1 with TRBJ2-7; TRBD2 might be the D (6 bases). CDR1 is MNHNS, CDR2 SASEGT, per germline. V gave up 10 bases and J gave up 0 bases, with 19 bases separating them. The CDR3 extends over 15 amino acids. The CDR3 sequence: CATDGGEHLSYEQYF. For the CDR3, the DNA is TGTGCCACCGACGGAGGGGAACACCTCTCCTACGAGCAGTACTTC.

This chain uses TRBV7-9 with TRBJ2-7, with D possibly TRBD2 on 5 matching bases. Germline V lookup: CDR1 SEHNR, CDR2 FQNEAQ (reference sequence). The CDR3 consists of 17 residues. Deletions cut 3 bases from V and 2 bases from J, with 20 bases between. CDR3 DNA: TGTGCCAGCAGCTTGTCCTTAGTCGAGGACGGGACCTACGAGCAGTACTTC. Its protein product is CASSLSLVEDGTYEQYF.

The chain uses TRBV6-5 and TRBJ1-2; D is possibly TRBD1 (6 bases). The CDR3 is 14 residues long. Germline V gives CDR1 MNHEY, CDR2 SVGAGI. The ends were cut back, 6 bases at V and 7 bases at J, with 18 bases in the middle. The CDR3 sequence: CASSRDTPVGGYTF. The CDR3, as DNA: TGTGCCAGCAGCCGGGACACTCCCGTCGGTGGCTACACCTTC.